The rows below give T cell receptor beta chains drawn from one sample of a study of blood T cell repertoires in COVID-19. The protocol was immunoSEQ multiplex PCR, while the TCRdb copy is restricted to in-frame clones and leaves out a portion. The table has about 82,000 clones, around four fifths seen once. The source material was peripheral blood. The receptors originated from a man older than 75 with active or convalescent COVID-19. Each CDR3 is given with its conserved first and last residue. Clone size, where shown, is once, few, many, or a class for clones that have expanded.

j_call v_call clone_size cdr3_aa
TRBJ2-1 TRBV11-2 many CASRRTSGGYYNEQFF
TRBJ1-4 TRBV2 once CATSKPGTGNEKLFF
TRBJ2-5 TRBV18 NA CASSPVGVQETQYF
TRBJ2-5 TRBV15 NA CATSRGGGTYITQYF
TRBJ1-6 TRBV6-5 once CASGRLNSPLHF
TRBJ1-4 TRBV3-1/TRBV3-2 NA CASSQDPGTGLATNEKLFF
TRBJ2-1 TRBV19 NA CASTLSSVGDYNEQFF
TRBJ2-3 TRBV19 few CASSIQGTDTQYF
TRBJ1-4 TRBV24-1 once CATSAPGEGEKLFF
TRBJ2-2 TRBV2 NA CASTTLTPNTGELFF
TRBJ2-5 TRBV11-2 NA CASSFTSGGPVETQYF
TRBJ2-3 TRBV2 NA CASRGTSGETDTQYF
TRBJ1-4 TRBV29-1 NA CSVGGITTNEKLFF
TRBJ2-5 TRBV14 NA CASSRTTPETQYF
TRBJ2-5 TRBV5-1 NA CASSLARGGREAQYF
TRBJ1-6 TRBV6-5 NA CASGSGYDSPLHF
TRBJ1-1 TRBV19 many CASSRGQGNTEAFF
TRBJ2-3 TRBV29-1 NA CSVDGGRGAIADTQYF
TRBJ1-1 TRBV25-1 NA CASTSVNTEAFF
TRBJ1-1 TRBV6-5 NA CASSTGETGNTEAFF
TRBJ1-6 TRBV4-1 NA CASSQELAINSPLHF
TRBJ1-5 TRBV9 NA CASSKGVRGGNQPQHF
TRBJ2-3 TRBV7-2 NA CASRLRFDGLAGDTDTQYF
TRBJ2-5 TRBV7-8 NA CASSITGRGETQYF
TRBJ2-1 TRBV27 once CASSPRAGYNEQFF
TRBJ2-3 TRBV18 NA CASSPPEGPDTQYF
TRBJ1-2 TRBV27 NA CASSIARVGYGYTF
TRBJ2-1 TRBV20-1 NA CSASGGSSYNEQFF
TRBJ2-5 TRBV7-2 NA CASSLGPASGVQTQYF
TRBJ2-1 TRBV2 NA CASMRRMTSEYNEQFF
TRBJ1-2 TRBV7-2 NA CASSLGGGGNAGYTF
TRBJ2-5 TRBV25-1 NA CASSEGRGHGGETQYF
TRBJ1-3 TRBV28 NA CASSPDRAGNTIYF
TRBJ1-2 TRBV3-1/TRBV3-2 once CASSQARQNYGYTF
TRBJ1-4 TRBV10-3 NA CAISESGTGNEKLFF
TRBJ2-5 TRBV2 few CARQGAWETQYF
TRBJ1-2 TRBV19 NA CASSTRTGENYGYTF
TRBJ2-3 TRBV9 NA CASSVDSAGNTDTQYF
TRBJ2-1 TRBV28 NA CASSFSGRGGANEQFF
TRBJ2-3 TRBV10-2 NA CASTAGSDTQYF
TRBJ2-2 TRBV27 NA CASTDRVTGELFF
TRBJ1-3 TRBV5-1 NA CASSLDGNSGNTIYF
TRBJ2-1 TRBV5-1 NA CASRLAGADEQFF
TRBJ1-6 TRBV19 NA CASSIRDGRGGNSPLHF
TRBJ1-4 TRBV7-2 NA CASSLDPVGEKLFF
TRBJ1-2 TRBV5-6 NA CASSLLDKRYGYTF
TRBJ1-5 TRBV5-1 NA CASSYGDREGQQPQHF
TRBJ2-1 TRBV9 NA CASSETSLVAYEQFF
TRBJ2-3 TRBV5-1 NA CASSLGLAGDSTDTQYF
TRBJ1-1 TRBV11-3 once CASSLQGFGNTEAFF